Sequencing of this TCR beta chain was carried out in a study of blood T cell repertoires in COVID-19. Overall study: The United States, Italy and Spain supplied acute and convalescent COVID-19 samples.

Sequencing used immunoSEQ multiplex PCR; TCRdb keeps in-frame clones, though not all of them. The profile shows 300,000 to 400,000 clones, about 90% of them singletons. V lost 1 base to trimming and J lost 2 bases, with 14 bases between them. Looked up from germline, CDR1 is MNHEY and CDR2 is SMNVEV (reference sequence). The CDR3 covers 17 residues. Patients of the Seattle cohort, enrolled during active infection, were followed longitudinally. Sequencing was done on a sample of peripheral blood. J is TRBJ2-2 and V is TRBV27; weak D call: TRBD2 (5 bases). The receptor's source is a woman in her twenties or thirties with COVID-19, enrolled during active disease. The CDR3 nucleotides read TGTGCCAGCAGTTTATTTCCACGGACGGGAAACACCGGGGAGCTGTTTTTT. This translates into CASSLFPRTGNTGELFF.